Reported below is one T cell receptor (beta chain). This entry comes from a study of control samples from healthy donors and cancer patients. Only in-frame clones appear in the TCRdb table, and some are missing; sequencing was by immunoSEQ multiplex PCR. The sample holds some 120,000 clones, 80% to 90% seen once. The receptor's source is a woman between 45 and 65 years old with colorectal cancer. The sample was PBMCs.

As DNA, the CDR3 is TGTGCCAGCAGTTCAGTCGGTGCCGGGACAGGGAACACTGAAGCTTTCTTT. Its translation is CASSSVGAGTGNTEAFF. The chain links TRBV27 to TRBJ1-1; the match to TRBD1 covers 8 bases. CDR3 size: 17 residues. V dropped 4 bases and J dropped 1; count of bases not matched to a gene: 11. In germline, CDR1 is MNHEY, CDR2 SMNVEV (reference sequence).